The 8 T cell receptor beta chains below all came from one sample that was sequenced in a study of CD8 T cells in Susac syndrome. cDNA came from around 0.5 to 1 ug RNA primed by random hexamers. TCRdb processed the immunoSEQ multiplex PCR reads anew with MiXCR; each CDR3 protein has one entry. The sample records under 95,000 distinct CDR3 sequences, around 94% being singletons. Sequenced: CD4+ T cells from PBMCs. The receptors come from a human donor with Susac syndrome.

In this sample, this clonotype turned up once. V usage is TRBV10-2 and J usage is TRBJ1-5; D remains unclear. There are 13 residues in the CDR3. The germline V gene encodes CDR1 WSHSY and CDR2 SAAADI. Trimming took off 7 bases at V and 6 bases at J, with 13 bases between the two ends. The CDR3, as DNA: TGCGCCAGCACCCCGAGAGAGGGTCAGCCCCAGCATTTT. Residues: CASTPREGQPQHF.

V and J are TRBV13 and TRBJ2-3; maybe TRBD2 (6 bases). Per germline, CDR1 PRHDT and CDR2 FYEKMQ (reference sequence). The CDR3 is 14 amino acids. V gave up 5 bases and J gave up 5 bases, with 14 bases separating them. The CDR3 nucleotides are TGTGCCAGCAGCCCCAGACTAGTGGGAGATACGCAGTATTTT. It translates to CASSPRLVGDTQYF.

This chain joins TRBV10-3 and TRBJ2-1; D may be TRBD1 or TRBD2 (5 bases each). This CDR3 region has 14 residues. V was shortened by 5 bases and J by 3 bases, with 11 bases between the two germline ends. The germline gives CDR1 ENHRY, CDR2 SYGVKD. In nucleotides, the CDR3 is TGTGCCATCAGTACTTTGGGGGTCTACAATGAGCAGTTCTTC. Its translation: CAISTLGVYNEQFF.

DNA of the CDR3: TGCAGCGCCGCAGGGGGTTCGAACTATGGCTACACCTTC. This codes for CSAAGGSNYGYTF. The chain links TRBV29-1 to TRBJ1-2; 7 nucleotides agree with TRBD1. The CDR3 contains 13 residues. V trimming: 7 bases; J trimming: 2 bases; junction bases outside the gene matches: 7. Germline V gene lookup returns CDR1 SQVTM and CDR2 ANQGSEA.

The chain joins TRBV7-2 to TRBJ2-3, with D hard to call. V was trimmed by 3 bases and J by 0 bases, leaving 7 bases between them. The length of the CDR3 is 14 residues. Germline values: CDR1 SGHTA, CDR2 FQGNSA. The CDR3 loop reads CASSFGTSTDTQYF. In nucleotides, the CDR3 is TGTGCCAGCAGCTTTGGCACCAGCACAGATACGCAGTATTTT.

The V call is TRBV30, the J call TRBJ2-1; TRBD1 matches 9 bases. CDR1 and CDR2 from the germline V gene are GTSNPN and SVGIG (reference sequence). The V gene end was trimmed by 2 bases and the J gene end by 5 bases; junction bases not matched to a gene: 7. This CDR3 region has 15 residues. The CDR3 loop reads CAWSRGQGGNNEQFF. For the CDR3, the DNA is TGTGCCTGGAGTAGGGGACAGGGCGGCAACAATGAGCAGTTCTTC.

The chain joins TRBV13 to TRBJ1-2; D is perhaps TRBD1 (5 bases). The CDR3 contains 13 residues. V was pared by 5 bases and J by 8 bases, with 15 bases between. Germline CDR1 reads PRHDT; CDR2 reads FYEKMQ (reference sequence). CDR3 residues: CASSLRGGVGYTF. CDR3 bases: TGTGCCAGCAGCCTCCGGGGAGGGGTGGGCTACACCTTC.

This clonotype was detected only a few times. V is TRBV4-1 and J is TRBJ2-1; 11 bases fit TRBD2. The germline CDR1 and CDR2 sequences are MGHRA and YSYEKL. The CDR3 runs to 16 residues. V lost 4 bases to trimming and J lost 5 bases; unmatched junction nucleotides: 7. The CDR3 nucleotides read TGCGCCAGCAGCCCCAGAACTAGCGGGAGTAACAATGAGCAGTTCTTC. Its translation: CASSPRTSGSNNEQFF.